These 20 T cell receptor beta chains were sequenced from one sample in a study of OX40 agonist ivuxolimab in advanced cancers. Only in-frame clones appear in the TCRdb table, and some are missing; sequencing was by immunoSEQ multiplex PCR. The table shows about 62,000 clones, with 85% occurring only once. Here the sequenced sample was CD4+ or CD8+ T cells sorted from blood, taken in a trial of the OX40 agonist ivuxolimab. The source of these receptors is an adult with an advanced solid tumor such as melanoma, head and neck, liver or kidney cancer.

This chain uses TRBV19 with TRBJ2-1; D not certain. The germline V gene has CDR1 LNHDA and CDR2 SQIVND (reference sequence). CDR3 length: 15 amino acids. V gave up 1 base and J gave up 0 bases, with 7 bases separating them. The CDR3 protein is CASSIAQDSYNEQFF. The CDR3 nucleotides are TGTGCCAGTAGTATAGCCCAGGACTCCTACAATGAGCAGTTCTTC.

The genes are TRBV11-2 and TRBJ1-2; possible D gene TRBD1, 5 bases. Germline CDR1 and CDR2: SGHAT and FQNNGV. Trimming took 7 bases from V and 8 from J, leaving 20 bases between them. CDR3 length equals 14 residues. The CDR3, as DNA: TGTGCCAGCAACCCGGGGGAACCCAGCTCAGGCTACACCTTC. This codes for CASNPGEPSSGYTF.

This rearrangement joins TRBV2 to TRBJ2-5; 9 bases fit TRBD2. This CDR3 comprises 15 residues. Germline V gives CDR1 SNHLY, CDR2 FYNNEI. Germline trimming cut 2 bases from V and 6 bases from J; bases unmatched to any gene: 7. The CDR3 reads CASSERGLAGQTQYF. CDR3 sequence (DNA): TGTGCCAGCAGTGAAAGGGGACTAGCAGGACAGACCCAGTACTTC.

The genes are TRBV6-1 and TRBJ2-5, with D perhaps given as TRBD1 or TRBD2 (5 bases each). Germline V gene data show CDR1 as MNHNS and CDR2 as SASEGT. V lost 1 base and J lost 4, with 19 bases in between. The CDR3 contains 17 residues. In DNA form, the CDR3 reads TGTGCCAGCAGTGAAGGGGGGACGACGAATACCAGAGAGACCCAGTACTTC. As protein: CASSEGGTTNTRETQYF.

J is TRBJ2-5 and V is TRBV5-4; unclear D gene. With 1 base removed from V and 0 bases from J, the gap between germline ends came to 7 bases. The CDR3 runs to 14 residues. Germline V gene sequence: CDR1 SGHNT, CDR2 YYREEE (reference sequence). CDR3 DNA: TGTGCCAGCAGCTTGAACTCCAACCAAGAGACCCAGTACTTC. It translates to CASSLNSNQETQYF.

This clone is medium-sized by share. The rearrangement joins TRBV2 to TRBJ2-7, with D unclear. Trimming removed 5 bases at V and 4 bases at J, with 3 bases between. Germline V gives CDR1 SNHLY, CDR2 FYNNEI. There are 10 residues in the CDR3. CDR3 protein: CASSSYEQYF. CDR3 bases: TGTGCCAGCAGTTCATACGAGCAGTACTTC.

The chain couples TRBV5-1 to TRBJ2-2, with D unresolved. Germline V lookup: CDR1 SGHRS, CDR2 YFSETQ. V lost 3 bases and J 0 bases, leaving 3 bases between the germline ends. CDR3 size: 13 residues. The CDR3 here is CASSSTNTGELFF. CDR3 nucleotides: TGCGCCAGCAGCTCTACGAACACCGGGGAGCTGTTTTTT.

The chain is built from TRBV6-1 and TRBJ1-5; perhaps TRBD1 as D (5 bases). Germline V gene lookup returns CDR1 MNHNS and CDR2 SASEGT. This CDR3 region has 14 residues. The V and J ends lost 4 bases and 1 base respectively, with 8 bases between them. CDR3 amino acids: CASSGRQSNQPQHF. As DNA, the CDR3 is TGTGCCAGCAGTGGTAGACAGAGCAATCAGCCCCAGCATTTT.

CDR3 sequence reads: CASSSFSMSTDTQYF. The DNA for the CDR3 is TGTGCCAGCAGCTCATTTTCGATGAGCACAGATACGCAGTATTTT. This chain uses TRBV11-2 with TRBJ2-3, with D uncertain. Looked up from germline, CDR1 is SGHAT and CDR2 is FQNNGV. Trimming pared 4 bases from V and 0 bases from J, leaving 11 bases between. This CDR3 contains 15 residues.

V is TRBV19 and J is TRBJ1-5, with D perhaps matching TRBD1 (6 bases). V lost 6 bases to trimming and J lost 6 bases, with 12 bases between them. The CDR3 is 13 amino acids. Per the germline V gene, CDR1 is LNHDA and CDR2 is SQIVND (reference sequence). The CDR3 DNA reads TGTGCCAGTAGCGACCTCAGGGGTCAGCCCCAGCATTTT. This gives the protein CASSDLRGQPQHF.

The chain joins TRBV6-5 to TRBJ1-1; 12 bases fit TRBD1. This CDR3 has 14 amino acids. Unmatched junction bases numbered 12, after V lost 11 bases and J lost 8 bases. Germline V CDR1 and CDR2: MNHEY, SVGAGI. CDR3 coding DNA: TGTGCCTCGACGGGGACAGGGGGCGAGGTAGAAGCTTTCTTT. It codes for CASTGTGGEVEAFF.

CDR3 nucleotide sequence: TGCAGCGTGGGTGGGGGTGCTGAAGCTTTCTTT. Encoded protein: CSVGGGAEAFF. The chain couples TRBV29-1 to TRBJ1-1, with D perhaps matching TRBD1 (5 bases). There are 11 residues in the CDR3. The germline CDR1 and CDR2 sequences are SQVTM and ANQGSEA. The germline V and J ends were trimmed by 6 bases and 6 bases, with 11 bases remaining between them.

The rearrangement links TRBV28 to TRBJ1-5, with D possibly matching TRBD1 (5 bases). This CDR3 contains 16 residues. Germline V CDR1 and CDR2: MDHEN, SYDVKM. Trimming took off 5 bases at V and 3 bases at J, with 17 bases between the two ends. The CDR3 nucleotides are TGTGCCAGCAGTCCCCCCGACAGTATGCTCAATCAGCCCCAGCATTTT. Translation gives CASSPPDSMLNQPQHF.

This clone was detected a few times. The rearrangement joins TRBV28 to TRBJ2-1; no clear D. Germline-derived CDR1 and CDR2 are MDHEN and SYDVKM. CDR3 size: 15 residues. The ends were cut back, 7 bases at V and 1 base at J, with 14 bases in the middle. The chain's CDR3 is CASTPVLWSYNEQFF. The CDR3 nucleotides are TGTGCCAGCACCCCAGTCCTATGGTCCTACAATGAGCAGTTCTTC.

CDR3 in DNA: TGCGCCAGCCCACGGACAGGGGTGAAAGAGACCCAGTACTTC. It is translated as CASPRTGVKETQYF. The chain is built from TRBV23-1 and TRBJ2-5; 9 nucleotides agree with TRBD1. Being an ORF, TRBV23-1 has a function that is uncertain. The V gene end was trimmed by 8 bases and the J gene end by 3 bases; junction bases not matched to a gene: 7. This CDR3 spans 14 amino acids.

This rearrangement joins TRBV6-4 to TRBJ2-6, with D perhaps TRBD1 (5 bases). The germline V gene encodes CDR1 MRHNA and CDR2 SNTAGT. V lost 5 bases to trimming and J lost 0 bases, with 5 bases between them. This CDR3 comprises 14 residues. The DNA for the CDR3 is TGTGCCAGCAGTCAGGGCTCTGGGGCCAACGTCCTGACTTTC. Encoded protein: CASSQGSGANVLTF.

This chain links TRBV19 with TRBJ2-3; 9 bases align to TRBD2. V lost 3 bases and J lost 2; bases outside the gene matches: 6. The CDR3 sequence is 16 residues long. Germline CDR1 is LNHDA and CDR2 is SQIVND (reference sequence). The CDR3, as DNA: TGTGCCAGTAGTATCAATAGCGGGGGAGACACAGATACGCAGTATTTT. The encoded protein is CASSINSGGDTDTQYF.

The V and J genes are TRBV11-2 and TRBJ1-1; D is uncertain. Trimming left V 4 bases short and J 1 base short, with 10 bases between. Germline lookup yields CDR1 SGHAT and CDR2 FQNNGV. There are 14 residues in the CDR3. Here the CDR3 reads CASSSAGGNTEAFF. In DNA form, the CDR3 reads TGTGCCAGCAGCTCGGCAGGAGGGAACACTGAAGCTTTCTTT.

This chain connects TRBV5-5 to TRBJ2-2; the D is unclear. Germline-derived CDR1 and CDR2 are SGHKS and YYEKEE (reference sequence). Trimming cost V 2 bases and J 6 bases, with 11 bases left between them. The CDR3 covers 14 residues. The CDR3 is CASSLPESSGELFF. The CDR3 DNA reads TGTGCCAGCAGCTTACCCGAGAGTTCCGGGGAGCTGTTTTTT.

Written as DNA, the CDR3 is TGTGCCAGCAGCGTCGGGACTAGCGGGAGAGGAAACACCGGGGAGCTGTTTTTT. Translation gives CASSVGTSGRGNTGELFF. The rearrangement joins TRBV9 to TRBJ2-2; TRBD2 matches at 14 bases. This CDR3 has 18 residues. V was pared by 2 bases and J by 2 bases, with 5 bases of the junction left unmatched. Looked up from germline, CDR1 is SGDLS and CDR2 is YYNGEE.